The clone carrying this T cell receptor beta chain came up a few times. Antigen specificity is unknown. Deep sequencing aimed at 1 in 200,000 to 1 in 1 million T cells' resolution. Using immunoSEQ multiplex PCR, the repertoire was profiled, and TCRdb retains in-frame clones only, with some absent. Of hundreds of thousands of clones in the sample, more than 65% were seen once. The record originates from a study of cytotoxic CD8 clonotypes in ibrutinib-treated CLL. The study, taken as a whole, reports: At progression, clonality fell back toward baseline after rising at ibrutinib response.

This receptor was obtained from a human donor with chronic lymphocytic leukemia. This specimen was PBMCs, taken after 12 months of ibrutinib treatment.

CDR3 DNA sequence: TGCGCCAGCAGCCGAAACGCCGGGACTATAGAGCAGTTCTTC. This gives the protein CASSRNAGTIEQFF. This chain connects TRBV5-1 to TRBJ2-1, with 7 positions matching TRBD2. V lost 4 bases and J lost 10; bases outside the gene matches: 11. The CDR3 is 14 amino acids. The germline gives CDR1 SGHRS, CDR2 YFSETQ.